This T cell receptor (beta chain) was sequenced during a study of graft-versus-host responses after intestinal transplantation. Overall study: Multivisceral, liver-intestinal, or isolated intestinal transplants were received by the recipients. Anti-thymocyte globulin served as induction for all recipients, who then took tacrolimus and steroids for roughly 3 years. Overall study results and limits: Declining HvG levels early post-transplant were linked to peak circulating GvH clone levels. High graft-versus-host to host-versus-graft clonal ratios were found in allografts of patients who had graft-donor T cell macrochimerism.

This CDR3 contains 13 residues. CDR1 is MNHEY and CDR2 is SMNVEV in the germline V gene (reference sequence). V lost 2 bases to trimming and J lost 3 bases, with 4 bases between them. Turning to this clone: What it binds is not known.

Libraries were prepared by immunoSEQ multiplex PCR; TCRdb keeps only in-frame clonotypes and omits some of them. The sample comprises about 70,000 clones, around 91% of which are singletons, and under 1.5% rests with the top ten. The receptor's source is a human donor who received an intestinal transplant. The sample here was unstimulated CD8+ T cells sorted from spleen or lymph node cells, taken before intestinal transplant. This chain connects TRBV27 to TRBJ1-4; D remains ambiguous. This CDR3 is CASSLQANEKLFF. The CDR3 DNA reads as TGTGCCAGCAGTTTACAGGCTAATGAAAAACTGTTTTTT.